This TCR beta chain comes out of a study of blood T cell repertoires in COVID-19 (dated by TCRdb to the early 2020s). Study-level background: Collaborator samples came from the United States, Italy and Spain and covered acute and convalescent phases of COVID-19. The prospective study material was composed of cDNA or gDNA derived from T cells, B-cell-depleted T cells, or PBMCs. The dataset comprised deeply sampled blood TCRbeta repertoires from subjects exposed to, actively infected with, or recovered from COVID-19. The repertoires were released in a freely available public database intended as a resource for research on the immune response to SARS-CoV-2. Samples came from the ongoing ImmuneRACE study (first 160 participants) plus 1,254 subjects from 6 global collaborators. A de-identified subject ID, COVID-19 status, age in years and sex were almost always included in the sample metadata. Where available, HLA class I and class II types were taken from metadata supplied by the sample provider and were not determined by assay-based typing.

TCRbeta CDR3 regions were amplified from genomic DNA using the immunoSEQ Assay, a bias-controlled multiplex PCR. Processing in the source paper ran as follows. The number of nucleated cells in each sample was estimated from the amplification of reference gene primers within the assay. Sequence reads were collapsed and filtered to measure the absolute abundance of every unique TCRbeta CDR3 rearrangement. For each sample, productive Simpson clonality was calculated by taking the square root of Simpson's diversity index across productive rearrangements. The table comes from immuneACCESS by way of TCRdb, which keeps in-frame sequences with V and J called. Part of the clones is missing from these tables; in studies checked, under half for an unresolved V gene and the rest for unknown reasons. V and J calls and clone size follow that table, whereas D and trimming were derived from the DNA. The sample table lists a few hundred thousand clones, around 90% of them with a count of one. Jointly, the top ten make up 6% to 9% of the sample.

The research as a whole found: Clinical and demographic metadata were provided uncurated, with the amount varying by source and participant.

A remark on this clone: The specificity of this receptor is unknown. Base qualities were left out, and no much larger clone turns up one base away.

Whole blood was collected in K2EDTA tubes by collaborating institutions according to the institutions' own protocols. For TCRbeta analysis, collaborator samples were shipped as frozen whole blood, as isolated PBMCs, or as DNA extracted from either sample type. From its cysteine to its phenylalanine, the CDR3 spans 15 amino acids. Of the read, only the CDR3 DNA is kept; its 45 bases are in frame from base 1. As encoded in the germline V gene, CDR1 is MNHEY while CDR2 is SVGAGI. Cut back by 0 bases and 8 bases, the V and J ends lie 11 bases apart. Sequenced material: peripheral blood. This sequence uses TRBV6-5 and TRBJ1-6; matching of 6 bases hints at TRBD1 as the D gene. The TCR originated in a woman aged 70-85 years with active or convalescent COVID-19. The CDR3 region: CASSYSFPGDSPLHF. The DNA sequence is as follows: TGTGCCAGCAGTTACTCGTTCCCAGGGGATTCACCCCTCCACTTT.